These T cell receptor beta chains were read from a single sample in a study of glioma-infiltrating T cells. Each CDR3 protein is one row after TCRdb ran MiXCR on the multiplex PCR reads. In the table there are 100,000 to 150,000 distinct CDR3 sequences, roughly 25% of which are singletons. The sequenced material came from glioma tissue, nonneoplastic brain tissue, or PBMCs (not recorded which). The source is a human donor with low-grade glioma or glioblastoma, undergoing nonglioma brain surgery, or in good health (not recorded which). Each CDR3 is given without its conserved first and last residue. Part of the rows lack a size; the others show once, few, many or a class for expanded clones.

clone size	J gene	V gene	CDR3 protein
few	TRBJ2-7	TRBV7-9	ASRRTSGSLIDEQY
many	TRBJ1-1	TRBV6-1	ASRQGPNTEAF
many	TRBJ1-1	TRBV6-1	ASLQSPRGGYTEAF
.	TRBJ1-2	TRBV3-1	ASSQGQAYLGHGYT
many	TRBJ2-7	TRBV7-9	ASSGLGLASYEQY
many	TRBJ2-1	TRBV4-1	ASSQDSWGNEQF
many	TRBJ2-7	TRBV6-1	ASRRIAGDTYEQY
.	TRBJ1-5	TRBV18	ASSRATGLTQPQH
few	TRBJ2-6	TRBV20-1	SAETGGLSGANVLT
few	TRBJ2-7	TRBV10-3	AISEPGQGVDEQY
.	TRBJ2-1	TRBV19	ASSAQGEAYNEQF
.	TRBJ1-2	TRBV4-2	ASLQDLPGYT
.	TRBJ2-7	TRBV4-2	ASSQGRAWDEQY
.	TRBJ2-3	TRBV12-3/TRBV12-4	ACSAGFSTDTQY
.	TRBJ1-4	TRBV19	ASSEPQGDNEKLF